This entry concerns a single T cell receptor beta chain. This clone is a singleton in its sample. There is no known antigen for this receptor. Base qualities are not recorded, but no much larger clone differs from it by a single base. On a FACSAria III, memory CD4+ T cells were FACS-sorted to over 95% purity, defined as all CD4+ cells except CD45RA+CCR7+CD95- naive cells. Blood from healthy donors came from blood donation centers in Switzerland. Total CD4+ T cells and monocytes were enriched by positive selection with CD4 and CD14 magnetic microbeads. CD8+, CD14+, CD16+, CD56+, CD19+ and CD25-bright cells were excluded before sorting. To assess in vivo expansion of bacteria-reactive clonotypes, total memory CD4+ T cells from two blood donors were sequenced directly ex vivo. Ficoll-Paque Plus was used to isolate peripheral blood mononuclear cells from donor blood. The data stem from a study of human CD4 T cells and Enterobacteriaceae (dated by TCRdb to the early 2020s).

The study at large found these results: In ex vivo samples, clonotypes with broad cross-reactivity seemed more expanded than specific clonotypes, as 11 of 19 and about 60% of the roughly 34 fell within the top 5%. The reactivity of ex vivo clonotypes was inferred solely through the matching of nucleotide sequences to CFSE-low cultures from the same donors.

Deep-level sequencing, with a detection sensitivity of one cell in 200,000, was applied to the ex vivo total memory CD4+ samples. Genomic DNA was extracted from cell pellets with the QIAamp DNA Micro Kit, and its quantity and purity were checked by spectrophotometry. The immunoSEQ multiplex PCR assay was used to amplify TCR Vbeta CDR3 regions. The Illumina HiSeq platform was used to sequence the amplicons. The retrieved sequences were 87 nucleotides long and included the CDR3 region. For the original study's pipeline: A clonotype was defined as a unique productive TCR Vbeta nucleotide sequence, quantified by productive template frequency from ImmunoSEQ Analyzer V3.0. Expanded clonotypes were defined by a threshold at the top 5th percentile of each frequency-ranked repertoire. Repertoire overlap was computed as Chao-Jaccard with the R package fossil and visualized by nonmetric multidimensional scaling with the R package MASS. What TCRdb holds here is the immuneACCESS table cut down to in-frame rearrangements. Part of the clones is not present; checked against another copy, under half of the missing clones reflect an unresolved V gene, and the others are unexplained. V, J and clone size derive from that table, while D and trimming were established from the DNA sequence. The sample data list some 30,000 clones, and almost 85% of these were observed just once. Jointly, the top ten make up around 1.7% of the sample.

V and J are trimmed by 7 bases and 4 bases, and the gene matches miss 10 bases of the junction. The germline V gene (reference sequence) yields LNHDA for CDR1 and SQIVND for CDR2. Spanning cysteine to phenylalanine, the CDR3 consists of 15 amino acids. Here the CDR3 DNA is all that survives: 45 bases in frame from base 1. Sequenced material: memory CD4+ T cells from blood. The cell subset or site label, as the study defines it: total memory CD4 T cells sorted directly ex vivo, unstimulated. The TCR was taken from a human donor in good health. The sequence links TRBV19 to TRBJ2-1; 7 bases in between match TRBD2. The DNA sequence reads TGTGCCAGTACCGCTAGCTGGGGGGGGTACAATGAGCAGTTCTTC. Its protein reads: CASTASWGGYNEQFF.